This passage covers 31 T cell receptor beta chains from one sample sequenced in a study of identical twins. One entry per CDR3 protein, called by TCRdb with MiXCR from the 5' RACE reads. This sample has some 630,000 distinct CDR3 sequences, with under 8.5% found just once. This sample also appeared in a second study, on yellow fever vaccine responses in identical twins.

Sequencing was carried out using PBMCs. The receptors derive from a woman younger than 30 in good health.

The rearrangement links TRBV5-1 to TRBJ2-6; 9 nucleotides line up with TRBD1. The CDR3 has 19 residues. Germline V gives CDR1 SGHRS, CDR2 YFSETQ. Trimming took 2 bases from V and 3 from J; bases not matched to a gene: 12. The CDR3, as DNA: TGCGCCAGCAGCTTCCAACCGGGACAGGGATGGAGTGGGGCCAACGTCCTGACTTTC. Protein sequence: CASSFQPGQGWSGANVLTF.

This clonotype was picked up many times. J is TRBJ2-1 and V is TRBV6-2 or TRBV6-3, with D perhaps TRBD2 (6 bases). The CDR3 has 15 residues. CDR1 is MNHEY and CDR2 is SVGEGT in the germline V gene. The germline V and J ends were trimmed by 5 bases and 5 bases, with 16 bases remaining between them. The CDR3 region is CASSKRDSGHNEQFF. CDR3 nucleotide sequence: TGTGCCAGCAGTAAAAGGGACTCAGGGCACAATGAGCAGTTCTTC.

The sample holds many counts of this clonotype. CDR3 in amino acids: CSAMRTVETTNEKLFF. The CDR3 DNA reads as TGCAGTGCTATGCGGACAGTAGAAACAACTAATGAAAAACTGTTTTTT. The chain uses TRBV20-1 and TRBJ1-4, with D perhaps matching TRBD1 (6 bases). Trimming stripped 4 bases from V and 0 bases from J, with 15 bases between. This CDR3 has 16 amino acids. Germline values: CDR1 DFQATT, CDR2 SNEGSKA (reference sequence).

The chain employs TRBV20-1 and TRBJ2-1; no clear D gene. The CDR3 is made up of 15 amino acids. Trimming left V 3 bases short and J 0 bases short, with 12 bases between. Germline V lookup: CDR1 DFQATT, CDR2 SNEGSKA (reference sequence). The CDR3 loop reads CSASRPSSSYNEQFF. CDR3 bases: TGCAGTGCTAGTCGACCATCCAGCTCCTACAATGAGCAGTTCTTC.

The sample holds a few counts of this clonotype. The chain combines TRBV20-1 with TRBJ2-7; D remains ambiguous. Germline V gives CDR1 DFQATT, CDR2 SNEGSKA (reference sequence). The CDR3 totals 14 residues. The V gene lost 3 bases and the J gene lost 2 bases, with 14 bases spanning the gap. CDR3 region: CSASSVWRPYEQYV. The CDR3 coding sequence is TGCAGTGCTAGTTCGGTCTGGCGACCCTACGAGCAGTACGTC.

This clonotype was counted only a few times. This rearrangement joins TRBV28 to TRBJ2-7; D perhaps matches TRBD1 (6 bases). The V and J ends lost 1 base and 2 bases respectively, with 15 bases between them. Per the germline V gene, CDR1 is MDHEN and CDR2 is SYDVKM. The CDR3 covers 16 residues. CDR3 amino acids: CASSLYLGQTTYEQYF. The DNA for the CDR3 is TGTGCCAGCAGTTTATATCTAGGACAGACAACCTACGAGCAGTACTTC.

This clonotype came up a few times. The chain couples TRBV2 to TRBJ2-5; 8 positions match TRBD2. Germline CDR1 SNHLY, CDR2 FYNNEI. This CDR3 contains 16 residues. V shed 2 bases, J shed 7 bases, and the junction held 12 bases outside the gene matches. CDR3 in amino acids: CASSESLPGGPRTQYF. The CDR3 DNA is TGTGCCAGCAGTGAATCTCTTCCGGGGGGGCCACGGACCCAGTACTTC.

This clonotype was found many times. J is TRBJ2-3 and V is TRBV2; possibly TRBD2 for D (7 bases). Germline V lookup: CDR1 SNHLY, CDR2 FYNNEI. The CDR3 covers 15 residues. Trimming left V 3 bases short and J 2 bases short, with 12 bases between. CDR3: CASSEWGGPTDTQYF. CDR3 sequence (DNA): TGTGCCAGCAGTGAGTGGGGGGGCCCCACAGATACGCAGTATTTT.

The chain links TRBV29-1 to TRBJ2-5; D is ambiguous. This CDR3 region has 13 residues. Germline assignment: CDR1 SQVTM and CDR2 ANQGSEA. With 3 bases removed from V and 1 base from J, the gap between germline ends came to 9 bases. The CDR3 DNA is TGCAGCGTTGAGTGGGGTATCCAAGAGACCCAGTACTTC. Translation gives CSVEWGIQETQYF.

This clonotype occurred many times. A single base separates this from a much larger clone, so it may be a read error. This chain joins TRBV11-2 and TRBJ1-1; D not certain. The CDR3 length is 11 residues. Trimming took 3 bases from V and 3 from J, leaving 2 bases between them. Germline V gives CDR1 SGHAT, CDR2 FQNNGV. The CDR3 nucleotides read TGTGCCAGCAGCTTGCACACTGAAGCTTTCTTT. Its translation: CASSLHTEAFF.

This clonotype has more than one count but fewer than ten. V usage is TRBV6-1 and J usage is TRBJ1-5; the D is unclear. CDR3 length: 15 amino acids. V dropped 1 base and J dropped 7 bases, with 14 bases sitting between them. Per the germline V gene, CDR1 is MNHNS and CDR2 is SASEGT. This chain's CDR3 is CASSEVWGLRQPQHF. CDR3 bases: TGTGCCAGCAGTGAAGTGTGGGGTTTAAGGCAGCCCCAGCATTTT.

This clonotype was seen many times. The chain uses TRBV6-1 and TRBJ1-1; D is undetermined. The V end was cut by 6 bases, the J end by 5 bases, with 16 bases between. Germline CDR1 MNHNS, CDR2 SASEGT. The CDR3 is 14 residues long. The chain's CDR3 is CASSRTAAGTEAFF. The DNA for the CDR3 is TGTGCCAGCAGCAGAACAGCCGCCGGGACTGAAGCTTTCTTT.

The chain is built from TRBV28 and TRBJ1-6; the D is unclear. Germline V lookup: CDR1 MDHEN, CDR2 SYDVKM. Trimming removed 6 bases from V and 10 bases from J, with 10 bases in between. This CDR3 region has 12 residues. The CDR3 nucleotides are TGTGCCAGCAGGTTCAGCCAGTCACCCCTCCACTTT. Encoded protein: CASRFSQSPLHF. The whole variable domain, filled in from reference TRBV28 and TRBJ1-6, reads DVKVTQSSRYLVKRTGEKVFLECVQDMDHENMFWYRQDPGLGLRLIYFSYDVKMKEKGDIPEGYSVSREKKERFSLILESASTNQTSMYLCASRFSQSPLHFGNGTRLTVT.

The chain carries TRBV12-3 or TRBV12-4 and TRBJ2-7; 11 nucleotides match TRBD1. The CDR3 runs to 14 residues. Trimming removed 5 bases from V and 5 bases from J; junction bases left unmatched: 5. CDR3 in DNA: TGTGCCAGCAGTCCGCGGACAGGGGGCCACGAGCAGTACTTC. This codes for CASSPRTGGHEQYF.

The V and J genes are TRBV14 and TRBJ1-2; weak D call: TRBD1 (5 bases). V was shortened by 4 bases and J by 4 bases, with 16 bases between the two germline ends. Germline-derived CDR1 and CDR2 are SGHDN and FVKESK. CDR3 length equals 15 residues. The CDR3 region is CASSRTEGLGYGYTF. The DNA for the CDR3 is TGTGCCAGCAGCCGTACTGAGGGGCTCGGCTATGGCTACACCTTC.

The table lists this clonotype with a few counts. The V gene is TRBV12-3 or TRBV12-4, the J gene TRBJ1-1; D may be TRBD1 (5 bases). Between the trimmed V and J ends, which lost 7 bases and 5 bases, there was a span of 20 bases. This CDR3 contains 15 residues. The CDR3 DNA follows: TGTGCCAGCAATTCAGAGGGACCGTTTAAAACTGAAGCTTTCTTT. Translating gives CASNSEGPFKTEAFF.

The chain carries TRBV5-1 and TRBJ2-7; 11 nucleotides line up with TRBD2. The CDR3 covers 17 residues. Germline CDR1 reads SGHRS; CDR2 reads YFSETQ. V was pared by 5 bases and J by 1 base, with 11 bases of the junction left unmatched. The CDR3 reads CASSAAPGLAVSYEQYF. The CDR3 DNA sequence: TGCGCCAGCAGTGCGGCACCGGGACTAGCGGTGTCCTACGAGCAGTACTTC. Using reference TRBV5-1 and TRBJ2-7 for the parts outside the CDR3, the full variable domain is KAGVTQTPRYLIKTRGQQVTLSCSPISGHRSVSWYQQTPGQGLQFLFEYFSETQRNKGNFPGRFSGRQFSNSRSEMNVSTLELGDSALYLCASSAAPGLAVSYEQYFGPGTRLTVT.

This chain uses TRBV15 with TRBJ2-5; D possibly corresponds to TRBD2 (6 bases). This CDR3 contains 15 residues. Germline CDR1 and CDR2: LNHNV and YYDKDF (reference sequence). Deletions cut 1 base from V and 3 bases from J, with 12 bases between. CDR3: CATSRAPSGEETQYF. The DNA for the CDR3 is TGTGCCACCAGCAGAGCGCCTTCGGGGGAAGAGACCCAGTACTTC.

This clonotype was observed at least ten times. In DNA, the CDR3 is TGTGCCAGCAGCTCCCGGGACAGCACAGATACGCAGTATTTT. Residues: CASSSRDSTDTQYF. This rearrangement joins TRBV5-8 to TRBJ2-3, with D perhaps given as TRBD1 or TRBD2 (5 bases each). Deletions cut 3 bases from V and 0 bases from J, with 8 bases between. Germline V gene sequence: CDR1 SGHTS, CDR2 YDEGEE. The CDR3 has 14 residues.

This clonotype was recorded a few times. This sequence joins TRBV11-2 and TRBJ2-2; 9 bases map to TRBD2. Germline V gene sequence: CDR1 SGHAT, CDR2 FQNNGV. The CDR3 has 16 amino acids. Losses at the gene ends were 8 bases for V and 8 bases for J; bases not matched to a gene: 15. In DNA form, the CDR3 reads TGTGCCAGCGCCCCCCTGCTAGCGGGGTCTCAGGGGGAGCTGTTTTTT. As protein: CASAPLLAGSQGELFF.

The chain joins TRBV24-1 to TRBJ2-1; maybe TRBD2 (6 bases). Germline assignment: CDR1 KGHDR and CDR2 SFDVKD. The germline V and J ends were trimmed by 4 bases and 6 bases, with 21 bases remaining between them. The CDR3 is 17 residues long. CDR3 sequence reads: CATSESEGWDFPNEQFF. In nucleotides, the CDR3 is TGTGCCACCAGTGAATCCGAGGGATGGGACTTCCCCAATGAGCAGTTCTTC.

The chain uses TRBV29-1 and TRBJ2-1, with D perhaps matching TRBD1 (6 bases). Germline V gene sequence: CDR1 SQVTM, CDR2 ANQGSEA. V was shortened by 4 bases and J by 12 bases, with 10 bases between the two germline ends. The CDR3 sequence is 10 residues long. Here the CDR3 reads CSVGQAAQFF. Written as DNA, the CDR3 is TGCAGCGTTGGACAGGCTGCGCAGTTCTTC.

The chain carries TRBV7-2 and TRBJ2-3; 7 nucleotides agree with TRBD2. This CDR3 has 16 amino acids. Germline CDR1 SGHTA, CDR2 FQGNSA. J lost 4 bases, V lost 1 base, and 8 bases had no gene match. The chain's CDR3 is CASSLGWREIPDTQYF. CDR3 coding DNA: TGTGCCAGCAGCTTAGGTTGGCGGGAGATCCCAGATACGCAGTATTTT.

This clonotype has just a few counts. This chain links TRBV18 with TRBJ1-1; TRBD1 matches 11 bases. V was clipped by 2 bases and J by 6 bases; unmatched bases: 11. The CDR3 is made up of 17 amino acids. CDR1 KGHSH and CDR2 LQKENI come from the germline V gene. CDR3 DNA sequence: TGTGCCAGCTCACCAGGAGAATCGGGACAGGGGGTATCTGAAGCTTTCTTT. Encoded protein: CASSPGESGQGVSEAFF. Full variable domain (remainder filled in from reference TRBV18 and TRBJ1-1): NAGVMQNPRHLVRRRGQEARLRCSPMKGHSHVYWYRQLPEEGLKFMVYLQKENIIDESGMPKERFSAEFPKEGPSILRIQQVVRGDSAAYFCASSPGESGQGVSEAFFGQGTRLTVV.

This clonotype was picked up many times. The genes are TRBV12-3 or TRBV12-4 and TRBJ1-6, with TRBD1 matching 7 bases. CDR3 length equals 16 residues. Unmatched junction bases numbered 11, after V lost 2 bases and J lost 10 bases. CDR3 nucleotides: TGTGCCAGCAGTTTAAAGGCGCGGCAGGGGGGGTCACCCCTCCACTTT. It yields the protein CASSLKARQGGSPLHF.

This clonotype was seen repeatedly, ten times or more. The chain couples TRBV15 to TRBJ2-7, with D perhaps matching TRBD1 (5 bases). Per the germline V gene, CDR1 is LNHNV and CDR2 is YYDKDF (reference sequence). This CDR3 is 14 amino acids long. Trimming took 0 bases from V and 4 from J, leaving 10 bases between them. CDR3 coding DNA: TGTGCCACCAGCAGAGACAGGGCTAATTACGAGCAGTACTTC. Translated: CATSRDRANYEQYF.

This clonotype was seen at least ten times. CDR3 sequence (DNA): TGTGCCAGCAGCTACTTGGGGGTACTTGATCCCTTCTATGGCTACACCTTC. Translated, it gives CASSYLGVLDPFYGYTF. This sequence joins TRBV5-6 and TRBJ1-2; a possible D gene is TRBD1 (5 bases). The ends were cut back, 3 bases at V and 4 bases at J, with 22 bases in the middle. Germline CDR1 is SGHDT and CDR2 is YYEEEE. This CDR3 has 17 residues.

The chain combines TRBV7-9 with TRBJ1-1; no clear D gene. Deletions cut 5 bases from V and 1 base from J, with 14 bases between. This CDR3 has 15 amino acids. Germline lookup yields CDR1 SEHNR and CDR2 FQNEAQ (reference sequence). The CDR3 here is CASSRVGNANTEAFF. DNA for the CDR3: TGTGCCAGCAGCCGGGTCGGAAACGCGAACACTGAAGCTTTCTTT.

This chain links TRBV6-1 with TRBJ2-4, with 11 bases fitting TRBD1. Germline trimming cut 7 bases from V and 8 bases from J; bases unmatched to any gene: 10. The germline CDR1 and CDR2 sequences are MNHNS and SASEGT. The CDR3 has 15 amino acids. The CDR3 reads CASTRDRGTGDIQYF. The CDR3 DNA reads TGTGCCAGCACCCGGGACAGGGGGACGGGGGACATTCAGTACTTC.

This clonotype came up once. The chain uses TRBV20-1 and TRBJ2-2; possible D gene TRBD2, 6 bases. The germline gives CDR1 DFQATT, CDR2 SNEGSKA (reference sequence). Trimming pared 0 bases from V and 0 bases from J, leaving 14 bases between. This CDR3 region has 17 residues. CDR3 in amino acids: CSAREEVLATNTGELFF. The CDR3 DNA reads as TGCAGTGCTAGAGAGGAGGTCCTAGCGACGAACACCGGGGAGCTGTTTTTT.

The table lists this clonotype with many counts. The genes are TRBV6-5 and TRBJ1-5; D is possibly TRBD1 (5 bases). The germline V gene has CDR1 MNHEY and CDR2 SVGAGI. Trimming removed 0 bases from V and 7 bases from J, with 10 bases in between. The length of the CDR3 is 14 residues. The CDR3 region is CASSYSTERQPQHF. DNA of the CDR3: TGTGCCAGCAGTTACTCGACAGAGCGCCAGCCCCAGCATTTT.